Below are 21 T cell receptor beta chains sequenced from a single sample in a study of T cell changes during pregnancy in multiple sclerosis. Clones were sequenced by immunoSEQ multiplex PCR, and TCRdb holds only the in-frame ones, with some missing. The sample has tens of thousands of clones; roughly 92% are singletons. The input for sequencing was CD8+ T cells from peripheral blood mononuclear cells, taken in the third trimester of pregnancy. These receptor sequences come from a female donor with multiple sclerosis, enrolled in a pregnancy study.

V and J are TRBV19 and TRBJ2-3; 11 bases line up with TRBD2. This CDR3 contains 15 residues. Germline-derived CDR1 and CDR2 are LNHDA and SQIVND (reference sequence). With V trimmed by 5 bases and J by 6 bases, 7 bases remained unmatched. The CDR3 nucleotides are TGTGCCAGTAGTGTGACTAGCGGGGTACCCGATACGCAGTATTTT. Amino acids: CASSVTSGVPDTQYF. Full variable domain (missing parts from reference TRBV19 and TRBJ2-3): DGGITQSPKYLFRKEGQNVTLSCEQNLNHDAMYWYRQDPGQGLRLIYYSQIVNDFQKGDIAEGYSVSREKKESFPLTVTSAQKNPTAFYLCASSVTSGVPDTQYFGPGTRLTVL.

The chain links TRBV5-8 to TRBJ1-1; D is ambiguous. This CDR3 has 14 amino acids. With 4 bases removed from V and 0 bases from J, the gap between germline ends came to 10 bases. CDR1 is SGHTS and CDR2 is YDEGEE in the germline V gene. DNA of the CDR3: TGTGCCAGCAGCATCACAATCATGAACACTGAAGCTTTCTTT. Translating it yields CASSITIMNTEAFF. Supplemented by reference TRBV5-8 and TRBJ1-1, the full variable domain reads EAGVTQSPTHLIKTRGQQATLRCSPISGHTSVYWYQQALGLGLQFLLWYDEGEERNRGNFPPRFSGRQFPNYSSELNVNALELEDSALYLCASSITIMNTEAFFGQGTRLTVV.

The gene calls are TRBV25-1 and TRBJ2-3; D remains ambiguous. This CDR3 contains 13 residues. V was shortened by 3 bases and J by 2 bases, with 6 bases between the two germline ends. Looked up from germline, CDR1 is MGHDK and CDR2 is SYGVNS. Here the CDR3 reads CASSDLLTDTQYF. Here the CDR3 DNA reads TGTGCCAGCAGTGACCTCCTCACAGATACGCAGTATTTT.

V gene TRBV5-6 combines with J gene TRBJ2-7, with TRBD2 matching over 11 bases. The CDR3 consists of 14 residues. Per germline, CDR1 SGHDT and CDR2 YYEEEE. V gave up 8 bases and J gave up 5 bases; unmatched junction bases: 9. This CDR3 reads CASTWLTSGNEQYF. The DNA of the CDR3 is TGTGCCAGTACCTGGCTGACTAGCGGGAACGAGCAGTACTTC. The whole variable domain, remainder taken from reference TRBV5-6 and TRBJ2-7, is DAGVTQSPTHLIKTRGQQVTLRCSPKSGHDTVSWYQQALGQGPQFIFQYYEEEERQRGNFPDRFSGHQFPNYSSELNVNALLLGDSALYLCASTWLTSGNEQYFGPGTRLTVT.

Regarding this clone: This sample also contains other DNA sequences that code for the same CDR3. This chain links TRBV27 with TRBJ2-7; no definite D call. Trimming left V 0 bases short and J 7 bases short, with 7 bases between. The CDR3 totals 12 residues. CDR1 and CDR2 (germline): MNHEY, SMNVEV (reference sequence). CDR3 region: CASSLSRREQYF. CDR3 sequence (DNA): TGTGCCAGCAGTTTATCGAGGCGGGAGCAGTACTTC.

This clone was counted once. The rearrangement joins TRBV6-5 to TRBJ2-1, with 10 bases aligning to TRBD2. This CDR3 comprises 13 residues. J gave up 7 bases and V 7 bases, and 4 bases lay outside the gene matches. Germline V gene sequence: CDR1 MNHEY, CDR2 SVGAGI. The CDR3 DNA reads as TGTGCCAGCAATCTAGCGGGAGAGAATGAGCAGTTCTTC. It specifies CASNLAGENEQFF.

The V call is TRBV9, the J call TRBJ2-1, with TRBD2 matching 11 bases. The germline V gene encodes CDR1 SGDLS and CDR2 YYNGEE. The CDR3 loop spans 16 amino acids. J lost 2 bases, V lost 4 bases, and 5 bases had no gene match. CDR3 amino acids: CASSFSGRAAYNEQFF. The CDR3 nucleotides are TGTGCCAGCAGCTTTAGCGGGAGGGCCGCCTACAATGAGCAGTTCTTC. Together with reference TRBV9 and TRBJ2-1, the CDR3 gives the full variable domain: DSGVTQTPKHLITATGQRVTLRCSPRSGDLSVYWYQQSLDQGLQFLIQYYNGEERAKGNILERFSAQQFPDLHSELNLSSLELGDSALYFCASSFSGRAAYNEQFFGPGTRLTVL.

This clone was seen a single time. J is TRBJ2-7 and V is TRBV6-1; D may be TRBD2 (6 bases). This CDR3 region has 15 residues. Germline CDR1 and CDR2: MNHNS and SASEGT. V was cut by 1 base and J by 2 bases, with 12 bases left in between. The CDR3 reads CASSEDGGKTYEQYF. In DNA form, the CDR3 reads TGTGCCAGCAGTGAAGACGGCGGGAAGACCTACGAGCAGTACTTC.

The chain joins TRBV4-1 to TRBJ2-7, with 8 bases fitting TRBD2. The CDR3 loop spans 17 amino acids. Germline V gene lookup returns CDR1 MGHRA and CDR2 YSYEKL. Trimming took 3 bases from V and 5 from J; bases not matched to a gene: 15. The CDR3 region has the DNA TGCGCCAGCAGCCAGGAAGGTGGGACTAGTTTTGAAAACGAGCAGTACTTC. Its protein is CASSQEGGTSFENEQYF.

The chain employs TRBV6-1 and TRBJ2-1; TRBD2 matches 7 bases. V gave up 5 bases and J gave up 2 bases; unmatched junction bases: 3. The CDR3 runs 14 residues. Germline V gene lookup returns CDR1 MNHNS and CDR2 SASEGT. The CDR3, as DNA: TGTGCCAGCAGTAGGGCGGGAGCCTACAATGAGCAGTTCTTC. Residues: CASSRAGAYNEQFF.

The gene calls are TRBV19 and TRBJ1-4; 9 bases line up with TRBD1. With 6 bases clipped from V and 6 bases from J, the junction kept 2 bases outside the gene matches. Germline V lookup: CDR1 LNHDA, CDR2 SQIVND (reference sequence). The CDR3 is 13 amino acids. This CDR3 is CASRDRGYEKLFF. CDR3 DNA sequence: TGTGCCAGTAGAGACAGGGGGTATGAAAAACTGTTTTTT.

The chain is built from TRBV9 and TRBJ2-3; 10 nucleotides align to TRBD2. Germline V gives CDR1 SGDLS, CDR2 YYNGEE. The CDR3 has 16 amino acids. V trimming: 0 bases; J trimming: 2 bases; junction bases outside the gene matches: 3. The CDR3 sequence is CASSVGLAGVTDTQYF. The DNA of the CDR3 is TGTGCCAGCAGCGTAGGTCTAGCGGGGGTCACAGATACGCAGTATTTT.

V and J are TRBV6-5 and TRBJ1-1; a possible D gene is TRBD1 (6 bases). Germline values: CDR1 MNHEY, CDR2 SVGAGI. The germline V and J ends were trimmed by 5 bases and 5 bases, with 9 bases remaining between them. The CDR3 runs 12 residues. The CDR3 region is CASSPGVTEAFF. In DNA form, the CDR3 reads TGTGCCAGCAGTCCAGGGGTTACTGAAGCTTTCTTT.

The sample holds a few counts of this clone. V gene TRBV15 combines with J gene TRBJ1-1; D gene ambiguous. The germline V gene has CDR1 LNHNV and CDR2 YYDKDF (reference sequence). V lost 8 bases to trimming and J lost 6 bases, with 19 bases between them. The CDR3 runs 14 residues. CDR3 in amino acids: CATGPRGSLSEAFF. CDR3 nucleotides: TGTGCCACCGGGCCCCGGGGAAGCCTATCTGAAGCTTTCTTT.

V usage is TRBV28 and J usage is TRBJ2-7; no reliable D call. V was pared by 8 bases and J by 0 bases, with 14 bases between. The CDR3 is 14 residues long. CDR1 and CDR2 from the germline V gene are MDHEN and SYDVKM. The CDR3 protein is CASHEPGYSYEQYF. The CDR3 DNA reads TGTGCCAGCCATGAGCCGGGTTACTCCTACGAGCAGTACTTC. Full variable domain (rest looked up from reference TRBV28 and TRBJ2-7): DVKVTQSSRYLVKRTGEKVFLECVQDMDHENMFWYRQDPGLGLRLIYFSYDVKMKEKGDIPEGYSVSREKKERFSLILESASTNQTSMYLCASHEPGYSYEQYFGPGTRLTVT.

This sequence joins TRBV4-1 and TRBJ2-2, with 9 bases that match TRBD2. V shed 0 bases and J 2 bases; nucleotides not matched to a gene: 7. Germline values: CDR1 MGHRA, CDR2 YSYEKL. The CDR3 spans 18 residues. The CDR3 DNA reads TGCGCCAGCAGCCAAGAAATAGGCCTAGCGGGAAACACCGGGGAGCTGTTTTTT. Translating it yields CASSQEIGLAGNTGELFF.

The gene calls are TRBV5-1 and TRBJ1-5; no reliable D call. Between the trimmed V and J ends, which lost 1 base and 4 bases, there was a span of 9 bases. Germline-derived CDR1 and CDR2 are SGHRS and YFSETQ. The CDR3 spans 14 residues. The CDR3 DNA sequence: TGCGCCAGCAGCTTGAGTCCGGGGAATCAGCCCCAGCATTTT. Its translation is CASSLSPGNQPQHF.

The chain employs TRBV27 and TRBJ2-1; weak D call: TRBD2 (6 bases). The CDR3 is made up of 13 amino acids. With 3 bases removed from V and 15 bases from J, the gap between germline ends came to 18 bases. The germline gives CDR1 MNHEY, CDR2 SMNVEV (reference sequence). The CDR3 DNA sequence: TGTGCCAGCAGTTTCCCCGGACCAGCGGGCCTGTTCTTC. Translating it yields CASSFPGPAGLFF.

The chain links TRBV25-1 to TRBJ2-1; 13 bases are a match to TRBD2. CDR3 length equals 16 residues. V lost 3 bases and J lost 6; bases outside the gene matches: 5. Germline V lookup: CDR1 MGHDK, CDR2 SYGVNS. CDR3 in DNA: TGTGCCAGCAGTGAGGGGGGACTAGCGGGAATCAATGAGCAGTTCTTC. As protein: CASSEGGLAGINEQFF.

V gene TRBV7-9 combines with J gene TRBJ2-3, with TRBD2 matching 7 bases. The CDR3 runs 15 residues. Germline assignment: CDR1 SEHNR and CDR2 FQNEAQ (reference sequence). V lost 3 bases, J lost 5 bases, and 8 bases stayed unmatched. In nucleotides, the CDR3 is TGTGCCAGCAGCTTCCAGGGAGGGGCGGGAGATACGCAGTATTTT. Translated: CASSFQGGAGDTQYF.

The V and J genes are TRBV6-4 and TRBJ2-6; 7 positions agree with TRBD1. J gave up 2 bases and V 7 bases, and 2 bases lay outside the gene matches. This CDR3 contains 14 residues. Germline V gene sequence: CDR1 MRHNA, CDR2 SNTAGT. CDR3 sequence (DNA): TGTGCCAGCAAGACAGGGCCTGGGGCCAACGTCCTGACTTTC. Its protein is CASKTGPGANVLTF.